The rows below give T cell receptor beta chains drawn from one sample of a study of PD-1 blockade in classical Hodgkin lymphoma. Clones were sequenced by immunoSEQ multiplex PCR, and TCRdb holds only the in-frame ones, with some missing. Of about 100,000 clones listed, 75% to 90% are singletons. Sequencing used peripheral blood mononuclear cells (PBMCs), obtained before the second cycle of nivolumab. All receptors derive from a human donor with classical Hodgkin lymphoma. CDR3s include the opening cysteine and the closing phenylalanine or tryptophan. Each record gives: clone size, J gene, V gene, D gene, CDR3 protein. The D gene is left open where the match is weak. Expanded clones are given a class, and other clones once, few, many or no size at all.

size: few; J: TRBJ1-6; V: TRBV10-1; D: .; CDR3: CASSDGFSPLHF
size: .; J: TRBJ2-2; V: TRBV15; D: TRBD2; CDR3: CALRGGLFTGELFF
size: .; J: TRBJ2-5; V: TRBV4-2; D: TRBD1; CDR3: CASSQTGSGLSVIQETQYF
size: .; J: TRBJ1-4; V: TRBV13; D: .; CDR3: CARPGRCNEKLFF
size: few; J: TRBJ1-2; V: TRBV19; D: .; CDR3: CASTWGAQYGYTF
size: .; J: TRBJ1-1; V: TRBV15; D: .; CDR3: CATSRDRTTGRMNTEAFF
size: once; J: TRBJ1-1; V: TRBV7-2; D: TRBD1; CDR3: CASSSRQGLRIWMNTEAFF
size: .; J: TRBJ1-3; V: TRBV7-3; D: .; CDR3: CASSPYSPGRANSGNTIYF
size: .; J: TRBJ2-1; V: TRBV5-3; D: .; CDR3: CARSLNGISYNEQFF
size: once; J: TRBJ2-7; V: TRBV4-1; D: .; CDR3: CASSQETSYEQYF
size: .; J: TRBJ1-1; V: TRBV28; D: .; CDR3: CASSLWAAMNTEAFF
size: .; J: TRBJ2-5; V: TRBV6-6; D: .; CDR3: CASSYLFQTQYF
size: .; J: TRBJ1-1; V: TRBV7-8; D: TRBD1; CDR3: CASSPREGAVTEAFF
size: .; J: TRBJ1-1; V: TRBV5-5; D: .; CDR3: CASSSGLGTEAFF
size: .; J: TRBJ2-1; V: TRBV6-5; D: TRBD2; CDR3: CASSYSGGAVDEQFF
size: .; J: TRBJ1-5; V: TRBV18; D: TRBD1; CDR3: CASSGRDRDNQPQHF
size: .; J: TRBJ2-1; V: TRBV11-2; D: TRBD1; CDR3: CASSLAPQGAGNNEQFF
size: .; J: TRBJ2-7; V: TRBV27; D: TRBD2; CDR3: CASRARTSPYEQYF
size: .; J: TRBJ2-7; V: TRBV4-3; D: .; CDR3: CASSQDSGRGYEQYF
size: .; J: TRBJ2-1; V: TRBV4-3; D: .; CDR3: CASSRRGSSYNEQFF
size: .; J: TRBJ1-5; V: TRBV7-2; D: .; CDR3: CASSLSQGRNQPQHF
size: .; J: TRBJ1-5; V: TRBV30; D: .; CDR3: CAWSYRGGQPQHF
size: .; J: TRBJ1-2; V: TRBV29-1; D: TRBD1; CDR3: CSVRNKTGGKLANYGYTF
size: .; J: TRBJ1-6; V: TRBV2; D: TRBD1; CDR3: CASQGQPPGNSPLHF
size: .; J: TRBJ1-6; V: TRBV27; D: .; CDR3: CASSLDLLSSYNSPLHF
size: .; J: TRBJ1-1; V: TRBV4-1; D: .; CDR3: CASSQDREETEAFF
size: .; J: TRBJ2-3; V: TRBV6-5; D: .; CDR3: CASSYSQLRNTQYF
size: few; J: TRBJ1-3; V: TRBV7-8; D: .; CDR3: CASSLGGNTIYF
size: .; J: TRBJ1-2; V: TRBV2; D: TRBD1; CDR3: CASSVGQAYYGYTF
size: .; J: TRBJ2-5; V: TRBV5-1; D: .; CDR3: CASNQGDQETQYF
size: .; J: TRBJ2-5; V: TRBV7-2; D: .; CDR3: CASSLGRFQETQYF
size: .; J: TRBJ2-1; V: TRBV1; D: .; CDR3: CTSSQGTGGYNEQFF
size: .; J: TRBJ2-2; V: TRBV9; D: TRBD2; CDR3: CASSVAVGGSFGELFF
size: .; J: TRBJ2-3; V: TRBV5-4; D: .; CDR3: CASSFRDSLDTQYF
size: .; J: TRBJ2-1; V: TRBV9; D: TRBD2; CDR3: CASSESGLVYNEQFF
size: .; J: TRBJ2-3; V: TRBV29-1; D: TRBD2; CDR3: CSVVLLAGGTDTQYF